Below, one TCR beta chain is given with its context. Its specificity is unknown. Deletions cut 1 base from V and 1 base from J, with 11 bases between. The CDR3 covers 15 residues. Germline lookup yields CDR1 SGHTA and CDR2 FQGNSA. The entry originates in a study of siplizumab effects on memory and regulatory T cells. Assay: immunoSEQ multiplex PCR; the TCRdb copy retains only in-frame clones and omits some. This table has about 100,000 clones, 94% appearing once. Study-wide findings and caveats: A small minority of alloreactive clones were mapped to unstimulated subsets. Roughly 75-96% of proliferating clones (CD4+ or CD8+) could not be assigned a naive or memory phenotype. Proliferating Tregs' suppressive function in siplizumab cultures went unconfirmed.

This sequence originates from a human donor in good health. Sequencing was performed on Tregs sorted from blood. The chain combines TRBV7-2 with TRBJ2-7; D may be TRBD1 or TRBD2 (5 bases each). CDR3 DNA: TGTGCCAGCAGCTTAGTTGGGGGAGTTTCCTACGAGCAGTACTTC. It yields the protein CASSLVGGVSYEQYF.